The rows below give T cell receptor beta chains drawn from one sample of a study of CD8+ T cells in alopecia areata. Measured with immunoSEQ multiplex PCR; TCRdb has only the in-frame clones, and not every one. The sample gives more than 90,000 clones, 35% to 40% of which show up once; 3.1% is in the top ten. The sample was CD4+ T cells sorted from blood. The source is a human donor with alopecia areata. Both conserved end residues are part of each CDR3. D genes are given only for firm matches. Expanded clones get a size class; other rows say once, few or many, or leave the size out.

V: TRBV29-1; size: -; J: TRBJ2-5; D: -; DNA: TGCAGCGTTCCCCTTTCGCAGACCCAGTACTTC; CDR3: CSVPLSQTQYF
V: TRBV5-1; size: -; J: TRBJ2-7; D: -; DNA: TGCGCCAGCAGCTCTTCGGGGCACGGGGACGAGCAGTACTTC; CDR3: CASSSSGHGDEQYF
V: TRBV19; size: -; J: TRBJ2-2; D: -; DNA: TGTGCCAGCGCGGCGCCGAACACCGGGGAGCTGTTTTTT; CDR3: CASAAPNTGELFF
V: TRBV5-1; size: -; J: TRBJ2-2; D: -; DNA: TGCGCCAGCAGCTTGGCCGCTTGGTCCGAGGTGCCCGGGGAGCTGTTTTTT; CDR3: CASSLAAWSEVPGELFF
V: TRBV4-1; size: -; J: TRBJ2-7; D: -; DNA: TGCGCCAGCAGCCAAGAAGGGGAAAGACAGTACTTC; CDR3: CASSQEGERQYF
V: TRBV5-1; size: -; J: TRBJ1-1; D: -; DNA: TGCGCCAGCAGCGACGCGACAGGCGCGAACACTGAAGCTTTCTTT; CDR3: CASSDATGANTEAFF
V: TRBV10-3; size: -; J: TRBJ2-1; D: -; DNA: TGTGCCATCAGTGGGGGGAGTGAGCAGTTCTTC; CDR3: CAISGGSEQFF
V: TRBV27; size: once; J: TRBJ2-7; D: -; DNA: TGTGCCAGCAGTTCCCACAGCGCTAGCTCCTACGAGCAGTACTTC; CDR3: CASSSHSASSYEQYF
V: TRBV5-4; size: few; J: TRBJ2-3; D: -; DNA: TGTGCCAGCAGTCCGGGGGGCGCCTCCCAAGATACGCAGTATTTT; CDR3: CASSPGGASQDTQYF
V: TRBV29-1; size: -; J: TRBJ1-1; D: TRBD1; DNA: TGCAGCGTTCTGGACAGGTTAATGAACACTGAAGCTTTCTTT; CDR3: CSVLDRLMNTEAFF
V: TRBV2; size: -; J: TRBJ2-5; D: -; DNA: TGTGCCAGCAGCTCCGACTCCGCAGAGACCCAGTACTTC; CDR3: CASSSDSAETQYF
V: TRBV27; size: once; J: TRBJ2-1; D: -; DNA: TGTGCCAGCAGTTTGTCCGAGGGTCGTGAGTTCTTC; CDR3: CASSLSEGREFF
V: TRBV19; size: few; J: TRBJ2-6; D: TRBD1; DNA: TGTGCCAGTACCTCCAACAGGGGATCTGGGGCCAACGTCCTGACTTTC; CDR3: CASTSNRGSGANVLTF
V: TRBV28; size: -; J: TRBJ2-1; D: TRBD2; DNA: TGTGCCAGCGGGACTAGCGGGAGGGGCCACAATGAGCAGTTCTTC; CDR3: CASGTSGRGHNEQFF
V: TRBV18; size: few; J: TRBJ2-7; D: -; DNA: TGTGCCAGCTCCAGGTCAGAGGATTTGTCCGAGCAGTACTTC; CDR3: CASSRSEDLSEQYF
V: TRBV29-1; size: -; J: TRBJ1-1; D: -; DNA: TGCAGCGTTGAACGGAGTGGGACACAGAACACTGAAGCTTTCTTT; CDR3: CSVERSGTQNTEAFF
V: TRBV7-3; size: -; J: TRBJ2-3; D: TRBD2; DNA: TGTGCCAGCAGCTTCAGTTCGCTAGCGGATCCCACAGATACGCAGTATTTT; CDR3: CASSFSSLADPTDTQYF
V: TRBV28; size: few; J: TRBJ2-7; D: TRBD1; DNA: TGTGCCAGCAGACCCGGGACAGGGGATTTATACGAGCAGTACTTC; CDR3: CASRPGTGDLYEQYF
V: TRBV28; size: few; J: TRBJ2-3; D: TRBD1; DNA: TGTGCCTGCCTTCGGACAGGGAAGATTTATACGCAGTATTTT; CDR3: CACLRTGKIYTQYF
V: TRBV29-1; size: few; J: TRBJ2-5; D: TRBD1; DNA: TGCAGCGCCGATGCACAGGGGACCTCCCAAGAGACCCAGTACTTC; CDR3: CSADAQGTSQETQYF
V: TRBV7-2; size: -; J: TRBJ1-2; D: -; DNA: TGTGCCAGCAGCTTAGGGGAGGGTTATGGCTACACCTTC; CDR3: CASSLGEGYGYTF
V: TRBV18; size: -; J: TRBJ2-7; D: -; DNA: TGTGCCAGCTCACCACCCCGCGAGAGCTCCTACGAGCAGTACTTC; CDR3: CASSPPRESSYEQYF
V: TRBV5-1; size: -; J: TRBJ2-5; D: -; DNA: TGCGCCAGCAGCGAGCTTGGGGCCGCCCAAGAGACCCAGTACTTC; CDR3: CASSELGAAQETQYF
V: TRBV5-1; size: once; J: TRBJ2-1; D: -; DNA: TGCGCCAGCAGCCATGGGGAGGTACCTTACAATGAGCAGTTCTTC; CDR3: CASSHGEVPYNEQFF
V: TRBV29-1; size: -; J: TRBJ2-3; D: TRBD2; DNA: TGCAGCGTTGAAAGTGGGCTAGCGGGGGGTTCAGATACGCAGTATTTT; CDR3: CSVESGLAGGSDTQYF
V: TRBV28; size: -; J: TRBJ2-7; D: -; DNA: TGTGCCAGCAGTTTAAGGTACGAGCAGTACTTC; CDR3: CASSLRYEQYF
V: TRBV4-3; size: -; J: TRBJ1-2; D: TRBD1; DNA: TGCGCCAGCACCACCGCGACAGGGTTGAACTATGGCTACACCTTC; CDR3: CASTTATGLNYGYTF
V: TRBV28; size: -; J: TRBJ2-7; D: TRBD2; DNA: TGTGCCAGCAGTGTAGCGGGAGCTCCCACCTACGAGCAGTACTTC; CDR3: CASSVAGAPTYEQYF
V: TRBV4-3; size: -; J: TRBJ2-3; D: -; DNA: TGCGCCAGCAGCCAAGGTGTTCCTGGAGATACGCAGTATTTT; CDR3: CASSQGVPGDTQYF
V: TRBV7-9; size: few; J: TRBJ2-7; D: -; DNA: TGTGCCAGCAGCCTACCCTTAGGGAGAGGCCTTTACGAGCAGTACTTC; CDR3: CASSLPLGRGLYEQYF
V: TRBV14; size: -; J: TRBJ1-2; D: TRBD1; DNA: TGTGCCAGCAGCCAAGGGGGACAGTCCTATGGCTACACCTTC; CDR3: CASSQGGQSYGYTF
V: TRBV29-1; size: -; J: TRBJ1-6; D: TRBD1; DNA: TGCAGCGTCGGGACAGGAAATTCACCCCTCCACTTT; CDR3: CSVGTGNSPLHF
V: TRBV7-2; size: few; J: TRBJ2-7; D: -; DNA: TGTGCCAGCAGCCCCCGGGACATCTCCTACGAGCAGTACTTC; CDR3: CASSPRDISYEQYF
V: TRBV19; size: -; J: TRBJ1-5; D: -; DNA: TGTGCCAGTAGTAATCAGGGAAAACAGCCCCAGCATTTT; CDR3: CASSNQGKQPQHF
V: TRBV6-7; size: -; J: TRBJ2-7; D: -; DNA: TGTGCCAGCAGTTACTACAGTTACGAGCAGTACTTC; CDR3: CASSYYSYEQYF
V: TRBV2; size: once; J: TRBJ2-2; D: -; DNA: TGTGCCAGCAGTCGGGACGGGGCAAACACCGGGGAGCTGTTTTTT; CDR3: CASSRDGANTGELFF
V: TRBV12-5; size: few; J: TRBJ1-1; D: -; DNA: TGTGCTAGTGGTTTGGACCGGGTAGGGCTGGAGGTAGATCGGCGAGAAGCTTTCTTT; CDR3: CASGLDRVGLEVDRREAFF
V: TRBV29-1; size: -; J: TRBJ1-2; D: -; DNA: TGCAGCGTTGAAGATCTTCATAAGGGACGGACTTACACCTTC; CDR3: CSVEDLHKGRTYTF
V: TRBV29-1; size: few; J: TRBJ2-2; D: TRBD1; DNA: TGCAGCGTTGGACAGGGGAGTAGCACCGGGGAGCTGTTTTTT; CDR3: CSVGQGSSTGELFF
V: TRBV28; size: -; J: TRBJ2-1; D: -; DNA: TGTGCCAGCAGCCCGTACGGTGAGCAGTTCTTC; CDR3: CASSPYGEQFF
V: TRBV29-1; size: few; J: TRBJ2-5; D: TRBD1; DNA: TGCAGCGGACAAAGGGGACAGGGGCAAGAGACCCAGTACTTC; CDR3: CSGQRGQGQETQYF
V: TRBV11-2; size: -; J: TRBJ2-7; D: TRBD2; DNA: TGTGCCAGCAGCCCGAAGCGGGAGGTGGCCTACGAGCAGTACTTC; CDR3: CASSPKREVAYEQYF
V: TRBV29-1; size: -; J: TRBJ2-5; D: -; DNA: TGCAGCGTGGCACGGTCTCAAGAGACCCAGTACTTC; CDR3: CSVARSQETQYF
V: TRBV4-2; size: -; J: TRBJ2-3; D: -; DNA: TGTGCCAGCAGCCAAGCCGTAGTGGATACGCAGTATTTT; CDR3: CASSQAVVDTQYF
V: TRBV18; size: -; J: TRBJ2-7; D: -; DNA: TGTGCCAGCTCACCACCGACCTACGAGCAGTACTTC; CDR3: CASSPPTYEQYF
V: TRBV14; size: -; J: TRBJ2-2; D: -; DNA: TGTGCCAGCAGCCATTATCGGGAGCTGTTTTTT; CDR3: CASSHYRELFF
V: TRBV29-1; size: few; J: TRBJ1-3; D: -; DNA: TGCAGCGTTGTGATGGCAATAAGTGGAAACACCATATATTTT; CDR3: CSVVMAISGNTIYF
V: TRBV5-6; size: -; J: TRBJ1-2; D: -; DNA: TGTGCCAGCAGCTTCGTGGACAGTGTAAACTATGGCTACACCTTC; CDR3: CASSFVDSVNYGYTF
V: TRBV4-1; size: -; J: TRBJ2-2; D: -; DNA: TGTGCCAGCAGCGTGAGCCGGGACTTTCGGCGGGAGCTGTTTTTT; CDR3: CASSVSRDFRRELFF
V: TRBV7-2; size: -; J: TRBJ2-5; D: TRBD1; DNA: TGTGCCAGCAGCTTGGGACAGGGCGTCTCGGGGGAGACCCAGTACTTC; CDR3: CASSLGQGVSGETQYF
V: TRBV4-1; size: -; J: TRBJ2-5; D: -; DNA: TGCGCCAGCAGCCACCCCTTGGGGGGACAAGAGACCCAGTACTTC; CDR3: CASSHPLGGQETQYF
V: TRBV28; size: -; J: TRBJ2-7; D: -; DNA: TGTGCCAGCAGTTTACCGACAGGAGGTTACGAGCAGTACTTC; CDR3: CASSLPTGGYEQYF
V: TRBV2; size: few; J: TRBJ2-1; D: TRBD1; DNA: TGTGCCAGCAGCCCAACAGGGGTCTCCTACAATGAGCAGTTCTTC; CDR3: CASSPTGVSYNEQFF